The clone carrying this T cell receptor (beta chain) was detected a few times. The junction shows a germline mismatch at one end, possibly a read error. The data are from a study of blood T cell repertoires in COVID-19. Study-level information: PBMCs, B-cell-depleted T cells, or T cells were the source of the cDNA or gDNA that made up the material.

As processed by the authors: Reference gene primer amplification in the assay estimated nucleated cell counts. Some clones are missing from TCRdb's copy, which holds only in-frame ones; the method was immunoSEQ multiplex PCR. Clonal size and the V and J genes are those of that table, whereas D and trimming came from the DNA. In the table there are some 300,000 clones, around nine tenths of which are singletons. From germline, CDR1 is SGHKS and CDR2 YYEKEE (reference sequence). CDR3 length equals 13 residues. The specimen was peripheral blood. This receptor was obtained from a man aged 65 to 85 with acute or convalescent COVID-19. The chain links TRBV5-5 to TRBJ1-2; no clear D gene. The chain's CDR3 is CASNLLGEYGYTF. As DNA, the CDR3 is TGTGCCAGCAACTTGCTAGGTGAATATGGCTACACCTTC.